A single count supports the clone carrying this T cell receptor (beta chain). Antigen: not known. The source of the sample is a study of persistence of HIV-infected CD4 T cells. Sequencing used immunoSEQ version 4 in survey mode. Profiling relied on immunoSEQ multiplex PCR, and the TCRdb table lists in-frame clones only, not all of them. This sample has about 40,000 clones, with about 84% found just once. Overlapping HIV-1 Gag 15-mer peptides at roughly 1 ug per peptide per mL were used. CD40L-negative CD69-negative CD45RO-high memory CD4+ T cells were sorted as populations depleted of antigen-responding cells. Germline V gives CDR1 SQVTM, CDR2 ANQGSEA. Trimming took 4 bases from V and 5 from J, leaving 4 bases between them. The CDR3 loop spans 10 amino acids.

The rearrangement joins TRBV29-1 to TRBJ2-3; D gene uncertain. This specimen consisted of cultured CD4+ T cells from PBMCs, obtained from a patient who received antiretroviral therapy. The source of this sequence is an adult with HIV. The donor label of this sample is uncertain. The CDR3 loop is CSVGEDTQYF. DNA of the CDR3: TGCAGCGTTGGGGAAGATACGCAGTATTTT.